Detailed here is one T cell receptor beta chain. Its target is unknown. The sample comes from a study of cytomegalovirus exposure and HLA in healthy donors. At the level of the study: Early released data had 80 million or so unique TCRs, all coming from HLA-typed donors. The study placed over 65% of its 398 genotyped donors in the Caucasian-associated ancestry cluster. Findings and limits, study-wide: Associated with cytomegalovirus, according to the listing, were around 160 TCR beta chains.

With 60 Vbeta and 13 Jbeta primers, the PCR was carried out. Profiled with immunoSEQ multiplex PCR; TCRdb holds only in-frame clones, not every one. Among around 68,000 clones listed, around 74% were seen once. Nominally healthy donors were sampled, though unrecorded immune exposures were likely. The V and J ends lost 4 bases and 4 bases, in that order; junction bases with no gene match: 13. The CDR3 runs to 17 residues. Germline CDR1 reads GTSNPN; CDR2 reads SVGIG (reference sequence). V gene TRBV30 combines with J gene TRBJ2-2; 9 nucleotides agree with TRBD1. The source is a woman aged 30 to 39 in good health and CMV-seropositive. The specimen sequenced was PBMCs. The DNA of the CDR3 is TGTGCCTGGAACCGGGACAGGGTTCGCGGGGGCACCGGGGAGCTGTTTTTT. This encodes CAWNRDRVRGGTGELFF. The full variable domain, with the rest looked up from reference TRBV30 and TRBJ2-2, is SQTIHQWPATLVQPVGSPLSLECTVEGTSNPNLYWYRQAAGRGLQLLFYSVGIGQISSEVPQNLSASRPQDRQFILSSKKLLLSDSGFYLCAWNRDRVRGGTGELFFGEGSRLTVL.